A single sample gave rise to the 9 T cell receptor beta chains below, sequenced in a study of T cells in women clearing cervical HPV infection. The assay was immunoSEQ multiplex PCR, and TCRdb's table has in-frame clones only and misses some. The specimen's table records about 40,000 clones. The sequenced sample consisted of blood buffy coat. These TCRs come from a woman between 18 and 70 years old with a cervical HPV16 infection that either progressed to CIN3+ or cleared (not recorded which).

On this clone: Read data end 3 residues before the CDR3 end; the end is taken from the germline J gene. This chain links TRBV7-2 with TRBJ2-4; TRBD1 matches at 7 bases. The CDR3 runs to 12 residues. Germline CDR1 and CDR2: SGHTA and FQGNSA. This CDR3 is CASSMTGSGQYF. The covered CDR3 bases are TGTGCCAGCAGCATGACAGGGAGTGGT.

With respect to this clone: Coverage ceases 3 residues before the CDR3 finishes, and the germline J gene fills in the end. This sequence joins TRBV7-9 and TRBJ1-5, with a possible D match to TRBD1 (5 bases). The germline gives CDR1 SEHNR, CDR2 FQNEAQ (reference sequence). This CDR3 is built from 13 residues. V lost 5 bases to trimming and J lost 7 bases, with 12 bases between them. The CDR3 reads CASSPGGDQPQHF. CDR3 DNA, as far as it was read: TGTGCCAGCAGCCCGGGCGGGGACCAGCCC. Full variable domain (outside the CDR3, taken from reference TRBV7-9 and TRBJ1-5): DTGVSQNPRHKITKRGQNVTFRCDPISEHNRLYWYRQTLGQGPEFLTYFQNEAQLEKSRLLSDRFSAERPKGSFSTLEIQRTEQGDSAMYLCASSPGGDQPQHFGDGTRLSIL.

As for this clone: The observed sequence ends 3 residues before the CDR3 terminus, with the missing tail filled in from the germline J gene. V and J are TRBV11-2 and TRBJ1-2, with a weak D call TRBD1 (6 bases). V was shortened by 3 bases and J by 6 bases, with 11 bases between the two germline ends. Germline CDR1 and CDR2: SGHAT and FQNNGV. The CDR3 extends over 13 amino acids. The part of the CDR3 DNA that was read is TGTGCCAGCAGCTTGAGCAGGGGAGATGGC. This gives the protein CASSLSRGDG. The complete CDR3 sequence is CASSLSRGDGYTF.

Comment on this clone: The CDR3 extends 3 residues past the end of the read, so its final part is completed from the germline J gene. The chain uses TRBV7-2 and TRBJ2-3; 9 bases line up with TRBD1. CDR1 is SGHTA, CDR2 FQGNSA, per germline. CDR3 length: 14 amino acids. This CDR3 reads CASSRDRDNQPQYF. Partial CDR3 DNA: TGTGCCAGCAGCCGGGACAGGGACAATCAGCCG.

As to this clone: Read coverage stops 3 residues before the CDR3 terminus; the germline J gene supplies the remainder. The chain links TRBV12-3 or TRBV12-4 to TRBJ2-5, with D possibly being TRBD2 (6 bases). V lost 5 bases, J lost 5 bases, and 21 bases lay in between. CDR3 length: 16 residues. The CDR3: CASSQRGAVERETQYF. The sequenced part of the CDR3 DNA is TGTGCCAGCAGTCAACGCGGGGCCGTTGAGAGGGAGACC.

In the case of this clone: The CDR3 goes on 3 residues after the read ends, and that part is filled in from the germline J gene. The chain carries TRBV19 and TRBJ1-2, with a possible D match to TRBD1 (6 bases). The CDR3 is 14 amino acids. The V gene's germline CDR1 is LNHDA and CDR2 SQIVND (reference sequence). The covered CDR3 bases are TGTGCCAGTAGTAGTCCTGGGGACATCCGGGGC. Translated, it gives CASSSPGDIRG. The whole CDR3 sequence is CASSSPGDIRGYTF.

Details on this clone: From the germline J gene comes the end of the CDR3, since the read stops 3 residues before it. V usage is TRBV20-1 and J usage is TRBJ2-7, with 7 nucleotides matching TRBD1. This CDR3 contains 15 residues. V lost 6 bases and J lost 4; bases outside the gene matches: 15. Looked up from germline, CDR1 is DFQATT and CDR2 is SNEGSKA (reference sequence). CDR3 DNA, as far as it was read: TGCAGTGCCTGCCGTACAGGGGATCGCCTTTACGAG. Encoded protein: CSACRTGDRLYE. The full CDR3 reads CSACRTGDRLYEQYF.

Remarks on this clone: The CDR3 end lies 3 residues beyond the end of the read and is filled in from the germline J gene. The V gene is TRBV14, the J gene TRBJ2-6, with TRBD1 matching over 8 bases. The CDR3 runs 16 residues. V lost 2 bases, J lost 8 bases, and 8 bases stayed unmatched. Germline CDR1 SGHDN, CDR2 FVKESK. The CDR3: CASSQWVQGDTNVLTF. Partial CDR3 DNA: TGTGCCAGCAGCCAATGGGTACAGGGGGACACCAACGTC.

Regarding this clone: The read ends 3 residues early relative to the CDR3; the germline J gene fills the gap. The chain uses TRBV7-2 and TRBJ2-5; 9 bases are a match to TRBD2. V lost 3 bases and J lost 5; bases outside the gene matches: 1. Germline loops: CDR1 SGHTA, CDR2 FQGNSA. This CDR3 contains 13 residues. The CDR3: CASSFAGGETQYF. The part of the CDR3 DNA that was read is TGTGCCAGCAGCTTTGCGGGGGGGGAGACC. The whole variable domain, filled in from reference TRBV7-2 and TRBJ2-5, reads GAGVSQSPSNKVTEKGKDVELRCDPISGHTALYWYRQSLGQGLEFLIYFQGNSAPDKSGLPSDRFSAERTGGSVSTLTIQRTQQEDSAVYLCASSFAGGETQYFGPGTRLLVL.